These 31 T cell receptor beta chains share one sample of origin, sequenced in a study of vaccination effects on CD4 cells after COVID-19 (dated by TCRdb to 2022 to 2024). After less than 13 days of culture, CD4+ T cells were isolated with the EasySep CD4+ T cell isolation kit. Two doses of either the BNT162b2 or the mRNA-1273 mRNA SARS-CoV-2 vaccine were administered to participants. Antigen specificity for these receptors is unknown. The library relied on the immunoSEQ multiplex PCR assay. TCRdb re-hosts the immuneACCESS table, in-frame sequences only. Its copies lack some clones; in the studies checked, an unresolved V gene accounts for under half of them, and the cause for the rest is not known. The sample has approximately 31,000 clones on record, over 70% of them singletons. The ten largest clones capture approximately 15% of the sample. Sequencing used CD4+ T cells from PBMCs cultured without peptide, obtained after COVID-19 vaccination. The receptors here all came from a human donor who received a COVID-19 vaccine.

The V gene is TRBV10-3, the J gene TRBJ1-6; perhaps TRBD1 as D (5 bases). In germline, CDR1 is ENHRY, CDR2 SYGVKD. There are 14 residues in the CDR3. Trimming removed 5 bases from V and 8 bases from J, with 13 bases in between. The CDR3 sequence: CAISREGRHSPLHF. The CDR3 DNA follows: TGTGCCATCAGTCGGGAGGGGCGTCATTCACCCCTCCACTTT.

This clone occurred a few times. This rearrangement joins TRBV6-2 or TRBV6-3 to TRBJ2-7; no clear D. The CDR3 has 16 amino acids. Germline V lookup: CDR1 MNHEY, CDR2 SVGEGT. V lost 0 bases and J 0 bases, leaving 12 bases between the germline ends. The CDR3 is CASSYSRMADSYEQYF. CDR3 in DNA: TGTGCCAGCAGTTACTCACGGATGGCTGACTCCTACGAGCAGTACTTC.

The gene calls are TRBV11-2 and TRBJ2-5; 10 positions agree with TRBD2. Germline CDR1 is SGHAT and CDR2 is FQNNGV. The CDR3 length is 14 residues. The V gene end was trimmed by 5 bases and the J gene end by 4 bases; junction bases not matched to a gene: 4. CDR3 region: CASSPQREGETQYF. For the CDR3, the DNA is TGTGCCAGCAGCCCTCAGCGGGAGGGAGAGACCCAGTACTTC.

This sequence joins TRBV24-1 and TRBJ2-1; 7 nucleotides match TRBD2. The CDR3 is made up of 17 amino acids. Looked up from germline, CDR1 is KGHDR and CDR2 is SFDVKD. With V trimmed by 3 bases and J by 0 bases, 7 bases remained unmatched. CDR3 in DNA: TGTGCCACCAGTGATCCAAGTGGCGGGAGCTCCTACAATGAGCAGTTCTTC. This codes for CATSDPSGGSSYNEQFF.

This clone was seen a single time. The chain carries TRBV10-3 and TRBJ1-1; no firm D call. The CDR3 covers 14 residues. CDR1 is ENHRY and CDR2 is SYGVKD in the germline V gene. V lost 0 bases and J 3 bases, leaving 8 bases between the germline ends. In nucleotides, the CDR3 is TGTGCCATCAGTGAGTCGAGTCGGTACACTGAAGCTTTCTTT. This gives the protein CAISESSRYTEAFF.

The gene calls are TRBV10-3 and TRBJ1-6; TRBD1 aligns across 8 bases. The V segment lost 5 bases and the J segment 10 bases; nucleotides outside the gene matches: 7. The CDR3 runs to 14 residues. The germline CDR1 and CDR2 sequences are ENHRY and SYGVKD. DNA for the CDR3: TGTGCCATCAGTCCGACAGGGGAAGGGTCACCCCTCCACTTT. Translated: CAISPTGEGSPLHF.

V and J are TRBV5-4 and TRBJ2-2; D is unresolved. Germline CDR1 reads SGHNT; CDR2 reads YYREEE (reference sequence). The CDR3 runs 13 residues. V was shortened by 4 bases and J by 6 bases, with 10 bases between the two germline ends. The CDR3 DNA is TGTGCCAGCAGCCGCAGTGGCCCCGGGGAGCTGTTTTTT. It specifies CASSRSGPGELFF.

The chain recombines TRBV7-8 with TRBJ2-1, with TRBD2 identical over 7 bases. The CDR3 consists of 16 residues. Trimming removed 5 bases from V and 0 bases from J; junction bases left unmatched: 7. Germline V gene sequence: CDR1 SGHVS, CDR2 FQNEAQ. The CDR3: CASSRLGGSSYNEQFF. The CDR3 DNA follows: TGTGCCAGCAGCCGCCTGGGGGGGAGCTCCTACAATGAGCAGTTCTTC.

The genes are TRBV5-6 and TRBJ1-6; D unresolved. The V end lost 2 bases, the J end lost 7 bases, and 10 bases lay between the germline ends. Looked up from germline, CDR1 is SGHDT and CDR2 is YYEEEE. The CDR3 has 14 amino acids. This CDR3 reads CASSFGERNSPLHF. The CDR3 DNA follows: TGTGCCAGCAGCTTCGGGGAGAGGAATTCACCCCTCCACTTT.

The rearrangement links TRBV6-5 to TRBJ1-2; D is ambiguous. CDR1 is MNHEY, CDR2 SVGAGI, per germline. The V gene lost 6 bases and the J gene lost 3 bases, with 11 bases spanning the gap. This CDR3 is 13 amino acids long. The CDR3 loop reads CASRIGRYYGYTF. The CDR3 region has the DNA TGTGCCAGCAGAATCGGACGCTACTATGGCTACACCTTC.

This sequence joins TRBV3-1 (or the pseudogene TRBV3-2) and TRBJ1-1; 7 bases agree with TRBD1. The CDR3 is 15 residues long. V gave up 3 bases and J gave up 4 bases; unmatched junction bases: 8. The germline V gene encodes CDR1 LGHDT and CDR2 YNNKEL (reference sequence). The CDR3 protein is CASSHRQGVPTEAFF. The CDR3 DNA reads as TGTGCCAGCAGCCACAGACAGGGAGTCCCCACTGAAGCTTTCTTT.

The chain has TRBV19 and TRBJ2-6, with D perhaps matching TRBD1 (6 bases). Germline V gene sequence: CDR1 LNHDA, CDR2 SQIVND (reference sequence). The CDR3 is made up of 17 amino acids. The ends were cut back, 5 bases at V and 1 base at J, with 15 bases in the middle. The CDR3 here is CASSPTGLRSGANVLTF. CDR3 DNA sequence: TGTGCCAGTAGTCCAACAGGGCTACGGTCTGGGGCCAACGTCCTGACTTTC.

This clone was seen just once. The CDR3 region has the DNA TGTGCCTGGAGTTTAGGGACAGTACGTGAAAAGGCTTTCTTT. As protein: CAWSLGTVREKAFF. The chain links TRBV30 to TRBJ1-1; TRBD1 agrees at 7 bases. The CDR3 is 14 amino acids. From germline, CDR1 is GTSNPN and CDR2 SVGIG (reference sequence). Unmatched junction bases numbered 14, after V lost 2 bases and J lost 11 bases.

The sample holds a few counts of this clone. This chain joins TRBV23-1 and TRBJ2-7; 15 nucleotides line up with TRBD2. TRBV23-1 is annotated as an ORF whose role is uncertain. The CDR3 contains 16 residues. V dropped 4 bases and J dropped 6; count of bases not matched to a gene: 7. The DNA for the CDR3 is TGCGCCAGCAGTCGTCCGGGACTAGCGGGAGGTTGCGAGCAGTACTTC. As protein: CASSRPGLAGGCEQYF.

The V gene is TRBV5-1, the J gene TRBJ1-1; D possibly corresponds to TRBD1 (5 bases). The germline gives CDR1 SGHRS, CDR2 YFSETQ. Trimming left V 5 bases short and J 8 bases short, with 19 bases between. The CDR3 runs to 14 residues. CDR3 DNA sequence: TGCGCCAGCAGAAGTCAGACTGGGGCTCTGGAAGCTTTCTTT. It is translated as CASRSQTGALEAFF.

The chain recombines TRBV5-1 with TRBJ2-6; perhaps TRBD2 as D (6 bases). CDR1 SGHRS and CDR2 YFSETQ come from the germline V gene. The CDR3 contains 16 residues. Trimming removed 0 bases at V and 3 bases at J, with 10 bases between. The CDR3, as DNA: TGCGCCAGCAGCTTGGTCGGGGGTGGTGGGGCCAACGTCCTGACTTTC. Protein sequence: CASSLVGGGGANVLTF. The complete variable domain, with remaining parts taken from reference TRBV5-1 and TRBJ2-6, reads KAGVTQTPRYLIKTRGQQVTLSCSPISGHRSVSWYQQTPGQGLQFLFEYFSETQRNKGNFPGRFSGRQFSNSRSEMNVSTLELGDSALYLCASSLVGGGGANVLTFGAGSRLTVL.

The V and J genes are TRBV5-1 and TRBJ1-6; no firm D call. Trimming removed 0 bases at V and 7 bases at J, with 14 bases between. The CDR3 has 16 residues. Germline V gives CDR1 SGHRS, CDR2 YFSETQ. The CDR3 loop is CASSLGQSKRNSPLHF. Here the CDR3 DNA reads TGCGCCAGCAGCTTGGGGCAGTCGAAGAGAAATTCACCCCTCCACTTT. Using reference TRBV5-1 and TRBJ1-6 for the parts outside the CDR3, the full variable domain is KAGVTQTPRYLIKTRGQQVTLSCSPISGHRSVSWYQQTPGQGLQFLFEYFSETQRNKGNFPGRFSGRQFSNSRSEMNVSTLELGDSALYLCASSLGQSKRNSPLHFGNGTRLTVT.

The chain joins TRBV5-1 to TRBJ2-7, with 9 bases aligning to TRBD1. The length of the CDR3 is 18 residues. CDR1 and CDR2 (germline): SGHRS, YFSETQ. Trimming removed 3 bases from V and 1 base from J; junction bases left unmatched: 14. CDR3 protein: CASSSDPIQGALSYEQYF. In DNA form, the CDR3 reads TGCGCCAGCAGCTCAGACCCTATACAGGGGGCGCTGTCCTACGAGCAGTACTTC.

Of note for this clone: The junction shows a germline mismatch at one end, possibly a read error. As DNA, the CDR3 is TGTGCCAGTAGTGTGGGGGTACAGGATTCACTCCTCCACTTT. This gives the protein CASSVGVQDSLLHF. This chain uses TRBV19 with TRBJ1-6; D might be TRBD1 (5 bases). This CDR3 spans 14 amino acids. The germline V gene encodes CDR1 LNHDA and CDR2 SQIVND (reference sequence).

The count of this clone is one. The gene calls are TRBV28 and TRBJ2-3; 10 nucleotides align to TRBD2. V lost 1 base to trimming and J lost 4 bases; unmatched junction nucleotides: 8. Germline CDR1 and CDR2: MDHEN and SYDVKM. This CDR3 contains 17 residues. Here the CDR3 DNA reads TGTGCCAGCAGTTTATCCCAAGCGGGAGGGTGGGCAGATACGCAGTATTTT. Translation gives CASSLSQAGGWADTQYF.

The gene calls are TRBV19 and TRBJ1-1; 7 bases are a match to TRBD1. Germline V gene lookup returns CDR1 LNHDA and CDR2 SQIVND (reference sequence). This CDR3 is built from 12 residues. V lost 7 bases to trimming and J lost 9 bases; unmatched junction nucleotides: 8. The CDR3 DNA sequence: TGTGCCAGTATCCCGCGACAGGGACAAGCTTTCTTT. It translates to CASIPRQGQAFF.

This chain links TRBV7-9 with TRBJ1-3, with TRBD1 identical over 9 bases. From germline, CDR1 is SEHNR and CDR2 FQNEAQ (reference sequence). With V trimmed by 3 bases and J by 3 bases, 6 bases remained unmatched. This CDR3 has 16 amino acids. The CDR3 nucleotides read TGTGCCAGCAGCTTGACAGGGGGAATGGTTGGAAACACCATATATTTT. This translates into CASSLTGGMVGNTIYF. Looking up the rest from reference TRBV7-9 and TRBJ1-3 gives the full variable domain: DTGVSQNPRHKITKRGQNVTFRCDPISEHNRLYWYRQTLGQGPEFLTYFQNEAQLEKSRLLSDRFSAERPKGSFSTLEIQRTEQGDSAMYLCASSLTGGMVGNTIYFGEGSWLTVV.

The genes are TRBV9 and TRBJ2-1; 8 bases match TRBD1. J was trimmed by 6 bases and V by 0 bases; bases with no gene match: 8. This CDR3 is built from 16 residues. The V gene's germline CDR1 is SGDLS and CDR2 YYNGEE. The CDR3 nucleotides are TGTGCCAGCAGCGTAGTCGTCTACAGGGGGTCCAATGAGCAGTTCTTC. It specifies CASSVVVYRGSNEQFF. Using reference TRBV9 and TRBJ2-1 for the parts outside the CDR3, the full variable domain is DSGVTQTPKHLITATGQRVTLRCSPRSGDLSVYWYQQSLDQGLQFLIQYYNGEERAKGNILERFSAQQFPDLHSELNLSSLELGDSALYFCASSVVVYRGSNEQFFGPGTRLTVL.

The chain joins TRBV27 to TRBJ2-7; D possibly uses TRBD1 or TRBD2 (5 bases each). The CDR3 spans 15 residues. Germline assignment: CDR1 MNHEY and CDR2 SMNVEV (reference sequence). Trimming removed 4 bases from V and 2 bases from J, with 15 bases in between. CDR3 DNA: TGTGCCAGCAGTTCACGGTGGGACGAAACCTACGAGCAGTACTTC. Amino acids: CASSSRWDETYEQYF.

CDR3 protein: CASISLPMNTEAFF. CDR3 bases: TGTGCCAGCATCTCCCTACCGATGAACACTGAAGCTTTCTTT. This chain connects TRBV28 to TRBJ1-1; D call uncertain. Trimming took 7 bases from V and 0 from J, leaving 12 bases between them. The CDR3 covers 14 residues. CDR1 is MDHEN and CDR2 is SYDVKM in the germline V gene.

This chain uses TRBV12-3 or TRBV12-4 with TRBJ1-2, with D unresolved. V lost 4 bases, J lost 7 bases, and 10 bases lay in between. The CDR3 loop spans 12 amino acids. In DNA form, the CDR3 reads TGTGCCAGCAGTTCCCTCGGAGCTGGCTACACCTTC. This encodes CASSSLGAGYTF.

This clone was seen a handful of times. This sequence joins TRBV7-9 and TRBJ2-5; maybe TRBD2 (6 bases). CDR3 length equals 15 residues. Germline V gene sequence: CDR1 SEHNR, CDR2 FQNEAQ (reference sequence). Between the trimmed V and J ends, which lost 1 base and 4 bases, there was a span of 13 bases. CDR3 bases: TGTGCCAGCAGCTTAGGGAGGGTTGTAGGAGAGACCCAGTACTTC. This codes for CASSLGRVVGETQYF. Variable domain in full (rest from reference TRBV7-9 and TRBJ2-5): DTGVSQNPRHKITKRGQNVTFRCDPISEHNRLYWYRQTLGQGPEFLTYFQNEAQLEKSRLLSDRFSAERPKGSFSTLEIQRTEQGDSAMYLCASSLGRVVGETQYFGPGTRLLVL.

As DNA, the CDR3 is TGTGCCAGCAGCTTCGGCATAAACACTGAAGCTTTCTTT. Residues: CASSFGINTEAFF. The chain carries TRBV5-4 and TRBJ1-1; no reliable D call. This CDR3 has 13 residues. Trimming left V 2 bases short and J 2 bases short, with 7 bases between. CDR1 and CDR2 (germline): SGHNT, YYREEE (reference sequence).

CDR3 DNA: TGTGCCAGCAGCGTCAGGGGGCAAGGTGGCTACACCTTC. Amino acids: CASSVRGQGGYTF. The chain combines TRBV2 with TRBJ1-2; 8 bases align to TRBD1. CDR3 size: 13 residues. V was clipped by 6 bases and J by 7 bases; unmatched bases: 7. Per germline, CDR1 SNHLY and CDR2 FYNNEI.

In this sample, this clone turned up a few times. The J gene is TRBJ2-2, the V gene TRBV27; unclear D gene. The CDR3 sequence is 18 residues long. V lost 6 bases to trimming and J lost 5 bases, with 25 bases between them. The germline V gene has CDR1 MNHEY and CDR2 SMNVEV (reference sequence). The CDR3 reads CASSPWRHQLPNTGELFF. CDR3 DNA: TGTGCCAGCAGCCCCTGGAGACATCAACTCCCCAATACCGGGGAGCTGTTTTTT.

The sample holds a few counts of this clone. The CDR3 is CASSLALAIPYEQYF. The CDR3 DNA reads TGTGCCAGCAGCTTGGCCTTGGCCATTCCCTACGAGCAGTACTTC. The chain couples TRBV5-6 to TRBJ2-7; no reliable D call. The CDR3 covers 15 residues. V shed 0 bases and J shed 2 bases, with 12 bases lying between them. Germline CDR1 and CDR2: SGHDT and YYEEEE.